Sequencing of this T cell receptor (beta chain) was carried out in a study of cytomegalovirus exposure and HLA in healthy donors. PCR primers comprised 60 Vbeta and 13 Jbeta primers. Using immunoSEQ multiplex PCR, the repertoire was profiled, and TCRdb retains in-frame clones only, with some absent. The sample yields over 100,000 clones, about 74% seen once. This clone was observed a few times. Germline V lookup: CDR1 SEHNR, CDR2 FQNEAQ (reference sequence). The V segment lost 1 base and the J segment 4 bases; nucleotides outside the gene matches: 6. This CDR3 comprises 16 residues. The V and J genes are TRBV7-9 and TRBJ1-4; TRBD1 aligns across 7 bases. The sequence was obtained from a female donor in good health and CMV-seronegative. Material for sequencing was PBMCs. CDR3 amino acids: CASSLEGAGSNEKLFF. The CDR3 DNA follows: TGTGCCAGCAGCTTAGAGGGGGCGGGGAGTAATGAAAAACTGTTTTTT.